A selection of T cell receptor beta chains follows, all from one sample in a study of shared clonotypes between healthy human individuals. Only in-frame clones appear in the TCRdb table, and some are missing; sequencing was by immunoSEQ multiplex PCR. The sample lists roughly 1.4 million clones, about 98.5% occurring once. Sequencing used naive CD4+ T cells sorted from blood. Receptor source: a man aged 30 to 39 in good health. Both conserved end residues are part of each CDR3. A D gene is named only where the DNA matches it firmly. Only some rows state a clone size, as once, few, many or a class for expanded clones.

cdr3_aa	cdr3_nt	j_call	d_call	clone_size	v_call
CAGGTPPLMNTEAFF	TGTGCCGGAGGGACGCCACCGCTCATGAACACTGAAGCTTTCTTT	TRBJ1-1	-	once	TRBV6-1
CASSLRGVRYEQYF	TGTGCCAGCAGTTTGCGGGGGGTCCGCTACGAGCAGTACTTC	TRBJ2-7	TRBD2	once	TRBV27
CASSFRGFGQPQHF	TGTGCCAGCAGTTTTCGGGGGTTCGGTCAGCCCCAGCATTTT	TRBJ1-5	-	-	TRBV28
CASGVWNTGELFF	TGTGCCAGCGGAGTCTGGAACACCGGGGAGCTGTTTTTT	TRBJ2-2	-	-	TRBV6-5
CASSLTYNEQFF	TGTGCCAGCAGCTTAACTTACAATGAGCAGTTCTTC	TRBJ2-1	-	-	TRBV9
CASSPTVYQPQHF	TGCGCCAGCAGCCCGACAGTATATCAGCCCCAGCATTTT	TRBJ1-5	-	once	TRBV4-3
CASSHQGLRADYGYTF	TGTGCCAGCAGCCACCAAGGACTGCGGGCTGACTATGGCTACACCTTC	TRBJ1-2	-	-	TRBV7-2
CASSLGRLAGRETQYF	TGTGCCAGCAGCTTAGGTCGACTAGCGGGCCGGGAGACCCAGTACTTC	TRBJ2-5	TRBD2	once	TRBV7-2
CASSPGTGHNYGYTF	TGTGCCAGCAGTCCCGGAACAGGACATAACTATGGCTACACCTTC	TRBJ1-2	-	-	TRBV6-5
CASFGDYEQYF	TGTGCCAGCTTTGGGGACTACGAGCAGTACTTC	TRBJ2-7	-	-	TRBV2
CASSYRRGTRGYTF	TGTGCCAGCAGTTACCGCAGGGGTACGAGGGGCTACACCTTC	TRBJ1-2	-	-	TRBV6-5
CASSMVLGGWAEAFF	TGTGCCAGTAGTATGGTATTGGGGGGCTGGGCTGAAGCTTTCTTT	TRBJ1-1	-	-	TRBV19
CAISGADFGTDTQYF	TGTGCCATCAGTGGGGCGGACTTTGGCACAGATACGCAGTATTTT	TRBJ2-3	-	-	TRBV10-3
CASSLGTRNTEAFF	TGTGCCAGCAGCTTAGGGACGAGGAACACTGAAGCTTTCTTT	TRBJ1-1	-	-	TRBV7-2
CASSFRWGDVYKETQYF	TGTGCCAGCAGTTTTCGCTGGGGTGACGTCTACAAGGAGACCCAGTACTTC	TRBJ2-5	-	-	TRBV27
CASSYSGPDTQYF	TGTGCCAGCAGTTACTCCGGCCCAGATACGCAGTATTTT	TRBJ2-3	-	-	TRBV6-5
CASISREGLSEQYF	TGTGCCAGCATCTCGCGGGAGGGTTTGAGCGAGCAGTACTTC	TRBJ2-7	TRBD2	-	TRBV2
CASSESGTGGLEQYF	TGCGCCAGCAGTGAGTCTGGAACGGGGGGCCTCGAGCAGTACTTC	TRBJ2-7	-	-	TRBV10-1
CASSQDEEDTQYF	TGTGCCAGCAGCCAAGACGAGGAAGATACGCAGTATTTT	TRBJ2-3	-	-	TRBV4-2
CASSYSGTQEETQYF	TGTGCCAGCAGCTACTCCGGGACGCAGGAAGAGACCCAGTACTTC	TRBJ2-5	-	-	TRBV7-9
CASSFRGGAYQPQHF	TGTGCCAGCAGCTTTAGGGGGGGCGCATATCAGCCCCAGCATTTT	TRBJ1-5	-	-	TRBV5-6
CASSPRRDNQPQHF	TGTGCCAGCTCACCACGCCGAGATAATCAGCCCCAGCATTTT	TRBJ1-5	-	-	TRBV18
CASSLGLGGPYEQYF	TGTGCCAGCTCACTCGGTTTGGGGGGGCCCTACGAGCAGTACTTC	TRBJ2-7	-	-	TRBV18
CASTMPRGARGYTF	TGTGCCAGCACCATGCCCAGGGGCGCTCGGGGCTACACCTTC	TRBJ1-2	-	-	TRBV28
CASSLAGAGANVLTF	TGTGCCAGCAGCTTAGCAGGGGCTGGGGCCAACGTCCTGACTTTC	TRBJ2-6	-	-	TRBV7-9
CASRAGHSGANVLTF	TGTGCCAGTAGGGCGGGACACTCTGGGGCCAACGTCCTGACTTTC	TRBJ2-6	-	-	TRBV19
CASSRQGVGEKLFF	TGTGCCAGCAGCCGACAGGGGGTGGGGGAAAAACTGTTTTTT	TRBJ1-4	TRBD1	-	TRBV6-5
CASSIRAGSTDTQYF	TGTGCCAGCAGCATCAGGGCGGGAAGCACAGATACGCAGTATTTT	TRBJ2-3	-	-	TRBV5-8
CAISESSGETYEQYF	TGTGCCATCAGTGAGTCAAGCGGGGAGACCTACGAGCAGTACTTC	TRBJ2-7	TRBD2	once	TRBV10-3
CASSQGIGRAGEQFF	TGCGCCAGCAGCCAAGGGATCGGGAGGGCAGGTGAGCAGTTCTTC	TRBJ2-1	TRBD2	-	TRBV4-3
CASSPTGELFF	TGTGCCAGCTCACCCACCGGGGAGCTGTTTTTT	TRBJ2-2	-	-	TRBV18
CASSELPNSYGYTF	TGCGCCAGCAGCGAACTACCGAATAGCTATGGCTACACCTTC	TRBJ1-2	-	-	TRBV5-1
CASSLAGGQEANYGYTF	TGCGCCAGCAGCTTGGCGGGGGGACAGGAAGCTAACTATGGCTACACCTTC	TRBJ1-2	TRBD1	-	TRBV5-1
CASSYKTGAGQETQYF	TGCGCCAGCAGCTACAAGACAGGGGCGGGACAAGAGACCCAGTACTTC	TRBJ2-5	TRBD1	-	TRBV5-1
CASSLTSGGGELFF	TGCGCCAGCAGCCTAACTAGCGGCGGCGGGGAGCTGTTTTTT	TRBJ2-2	TRBD2	-	TRBV5-1
CASSLYGRGTGLYYEQYF	TGTGCCAGCAGTTTATATGGCCGTGGGACAGGGTTGTACTACGAGCAGTACTTC	TRBJ2-7	TRBD1	-	TRBV28
CASSTAGQSYEQYF	TGTGCCAGCAGCACCGCAGGACAATCCTACGAGCAGTACTTC	TRBJ2-7	-	-	TRBV9
CASSSRWGGELFF	TGTGCCAGTAGTAGTCGGTGGGGCGGGGAGCTGTTTTTT	TRBJ2-2	-	-	TRBV19
CASSRRTGGEGAKNIQYF	TGTGCCAGCAGTCGCCGAACCGGGGGCGAGGGGGCCAAAAACATTCAGTACTTC	TRBJ2-4	-	-	TRBV14
CASSLLGGQFF	TGTGCCAGCAGTTTATTGGGAGGGCAGTTCTTC	TRBJ2-1	-	-	TRBV11-1
CASSLAPEDTQYF	TGCGCCAGCAGCTTGGCCCCCGAGGATACGCAGTATTTT	TRBJ2-3	-	-	TRBV5-1
CASRTHRTYNEQFF	TGCGCCAGCAGGACGCATCGGACTTACAATGAGCAGTTCTTC	TRBJ2-1	-	-	TRBV5-1
CASSRSATEAFF	TGTGCCAGCTCCAGGTCGGCCACTGAAGCTTTCTTT	TRBJ1-1	-	-	TRBV18
CASSHSHAHEQYF	TGTGCCAGCAGTCACAGTCACGCTCACGAGCAGTACTTC	TRBJ2-7	-	-	TRBV7-2
CASSLGPGENTEAFF	TGTGCCAGCAGCTTGGGCCCAGGGGAGAACACTGAAGCTTTCTTT	TRBJ1-1	-	once	TRBV5-4
CASSLALSRGRPTDTQYF	TGTGCCAGCAGCTTAGCCCTCTCCAGGGGGCGCCCCACAGATACGCAGTATTTT	TRBJ2-3	TRBD1	-	TRBV7-2
CASSRQGAGANYGYTF	TGTGCCAGCAGCAGACAGGGGGCTGGAGCTAACTATGGCTACACCTTC	TRBJ1-2	TRBD1	-	TRBV7-9
CASSPDQYQETQYF	TGTGCCAGCTCACCTGACCAGTACCAAGAGACCCAGTACTTC	TRBJ2-5	-	-	TRBV18
CSVEVGQGAAYEQYF	TGCAGCGTTGAAGTCGGACAGGGGGCCGCCTACGAGCAGTACTTC	TRBJ2-7	TRBD1	-	TRBV29-1
CASSLVVGETQYF	TGTGCCAGCAGCTTGGTTGTTGGGGAGACCCAGTACTTC	TRBJ2-5	-	-	TRBV5-6
CATPPDRLGVSVETQYF	TGTGCCACCCCGCCGGATCGGCTAGGGGTGAGCGTGGAGACCCAGTACTTC	TRBJ2-5	-	-	TRBV7-9
CASSQGTGGADYGYTF	TGCGCCAGCAGCCAGGGGACAGGGGGAGCCGACTATGGCTACACCTTC	TRBJ1-2	TRBD1	-	TRBV4-1